This TCR beta chain was identified during a study of CD8+CD57+ T cells in acquired aplastic anemia. This clonotype was observed a handful of times. Antigen unknown. Findings and caveats of the study: Diversity was reduced in patient CD8+CD57+ cells relative to total CD4+ and CD8+ pools.

The V end was cut by 2 bases, the J end by 0 bases, with 15 bases between. CDR1 and CDR2 from the germline V gene are SGHTA and FQGNSA. This CDR3 is built from 17 residues. The use of genomic DNA as template underpinned the TCR beta VDJ and CDR3 profiling. MiXCR was run by TCRdb on the reads, yielding one entry per CDR3 protein. The sample has about 18,000 distinct CDR3 sequences, 37% seen once. Only patients with CD8+CD57+ cell expansion on flow cytometry were chosen for sequencing. This clonotype was obtained from a human donor with aplastic anemia. Sequencing was carried out using CD8+CD57+ T cells sorted from PBMCs. Subset here: bead-enriched CD8+CD57+ effector memory T cells from SAA patients. V gene TRBV7-2 combines with J gene TRBJ2-3, with D possibly being TRBD1 (6 bases). The CDR3 bases are TGTGCCAGCAGCTTATCTCGACAGGATCCTAGCACAGATACGCAGTATTTT. Translated, it gives CASSLSRQDPSTDTQYF.